These 29 T cell receptor beta chains were sequenced from one sample in a study of beta chain features in type 1 diabetes. Expressed TCRB transcripts were sequenced because the entire RNA isolate underwent reverse transcription. Sequencing used immunoSEQ multiplex PCR; TCRdb keeps in-frame clones, though not all of them. This sample yields about 230,000 clones, of which roughly 9.6% are seen a single time; under 0.045% belongs to the top ten. Sequencing was done on a sample of naive CD4+ T cells from blood. The receptor source for this set is a woman aged 18-29 years in good health.

This clone was detected only a few times. This chain joins TRBV7-6 and TRBJ2-2; D uncertain. V lost 1 base and J lost 3, with 12 bases in between. Germline V lookup: CDR1 SGHVS, CDR2 FNYEAQ. CDR3 length: 16 amino acids. CDR3 sequence: CASSLGRTQYTGELFF. In DNA form, the CDR3 reads TGTGCCAGCAGCTTAGGTCGCACACAGTACACCGGGGAGCTGTTTTTT.

This clone was observed a handful of times. The chain combines TRBV19 with TRBJ1-6; TRBD1 agrees at 7 bases. Germline V gene data show CDR1 as LNHDA and CDR2 as SQIVND (reference sequence). The J segment lost 7 bases and the V segment lost 7 bases, leaving 7 bases of the junction unmatched. CDR3 length: 14 amino acids. The CDR3 DNA is TGTGCCAGTAAGGGGACAGCGGAGAATTCACCCCTCCACTTT. This translates into CASKGTAENSPLHF.

This clone was found a few times. The gene calls are TRBV28 and TRBJ1-5, with 9 bases that match TRBD1. Looked up from germline, CDR1 is MDHEN and CDR2 is SYDVKM. Trimming took 6 bases from V and 7 from J; bases not matched to a gene: 4. The CDR3 is 13 residues long. The CDR3 bases are TGTGCCAGCAGGGGACAGGGTACCCAGCCCCAGCATTTT. Translating gives CASRGQGTQPQHF.

The chain links TRBV28 to TRBJ1-1, with TRBD1 as a possible D gene (5 bases). V was cut by 4 bases and J by 1 base, with 13 bases left in between. The CDR3 sequence is 15 residues long. CDR1 is MDHEN, CDR2 SYDVKM, per germline. The CDR3 DNA is TGTGCCAGCAGTTACAGGACACCCTCGAACACTGAAGCTTTCTTT. Translation gives CASSYRTPSNTEAFF.

This clone appeared a few times. The chain has TRBV2 and TRBJ2-1; tentative D call: TRBD2 (6 bases). This CDR3 contains 19 residues. Per the germline V gene, CDR1 is SNHLY and CDR2 is FYNNEI. Trimming left V 1 base short and J 0 bases short, with 19 bases between. The CDR3 sequence: CASSEVGLGGKSSYNEQFF. CDR3 coding DNA: TGTGCCAGCAGTGAAGTCGGGTTGGGCGGGAAGAGCTCCTACAATGAGCAGTTCTTC.

The rearrangement uses TRBV13 and TRBJ2-5; D gene ambiguous. The CDR3 is 12 residues long. From germline, CDR1 is PRHDT and CDR2 FYEKMQ (reference sequence). V was shortened by 3 bases and J by 0 bases, with 2 bases between the two germline ends. The CDR3 reads CASSFYQETQYF. The CDR3 nucleotides read TGTGCCAGCAGCTTCTACCAAGAGACCCAGTACTTC.

The chain combines TRBV7-3 with TRBJ2-1; 10 bases fit TRBD1. CDR3 length equals 17 residues. V dropped 1 base and J dropped 7; count of bases not matched to a gene: 10. In germline, CDR1 is SGHTA, CDR2 FQGTGA. The CDR3 here is CASSLRDGTGEANEQFF. DNA of the CDR3: TGTGCCAGCAGCTTAAGAGACGGGACAGGGGAGGCAAATGAGCAGTTCTTC.

This clone has just a few counts. CDR3 DNA: TGTGCCAGTAGCCCGGGACAGGGGGCAGATACGCAGTATTTT. This sequence encodes CASSPGQGADTQYF. The rearrangement links TRBV19 to TRBJ2-3; TRBD1 matches at 11 bases. The CDR3 has 14 amino acids. V lost 6 bases and J lost 4; bases outside the gene matches: 3. Germline V gene sequence: CDR1 LNHDA, CDR2 SQIVND (reference sequence).

This clone was seen a few times. The gene calls are TRBV18 and TRBJ2-2, with TRBD1 matching over 9 bases. CDR1 KGHSH and CDR2 LQKENI come from the germline V gene. The CDR3 length is 17 residues. J was trimmed by 0 bases and V by 6 bases; bases with no gene match: 8. The CDR3 loop reads CASSQYTGGANTGELFF. The CDR3 DNA reads as TGTGCCAGCTCGCAGTATACAGGGGGCGCGAACACCGGGGAGCTGTTTTTT.

The rearrangement joins TRBV7-3 to TRBJ2-3, with a tentative D call TRBD2 (5 bases). CDR1 SGHTA and CDR2 FQGTGA come from the germline V gene. Deletions cut 2 bases from V and 0 bases from J, with 12 bases between. CDR3 length: 16 amino acids. The CDR3 coding sequence is TGTGCCAGCAGCTTATATATGTCGGGGAGCACAGATACGCAGTATTTT. This translates into CASSLYMSGSTDTQYF.

This clone was seen a few times. This rearrangement joins TRBV5-1 to TRBJ2-1, with a tentative D call TRBD2 (6 bases). Trimming removed 4 bases at V and 5 bases at J, with 16 bases between. This CDR3 is built from 15 residues. Germline lookup yields CDR1 SGHRS and CDR2 YFSETQ. The DNA of the CDR3 is TGCGCCAGCAGCCCGGGACCGGGAGAGAACAATGAGCAGTTCTTC. Its protein is CASSPGPGENNEQFF.

This clone came up a few times. The genes are TRBV11-3 and TRBJ2-3, with a tentative D call TRBD2 (6 bases). With 6 bases removed from V and 5 bases from J, the gap between germline ends came to 18 bases. Germline loops: CDR1 SGHNT, CDR2 YENEEA. The CDR3 covers 15 residues. The CDR3 bases are TGTGCCAGCAGTTCGACTAGAGGCTCGGGAGATACGCAGTATTTT. It is translated as CASSSTRGSGDTQYF.

CDR3 sequence (DNA): TGCGCCAGCAGCCTAGGACTCCGACGGGATACGCAGTATTTT. Translation gives CASSLGLRRDTQYF. The rearrangement links TRBV5-1 to TRBJ2-3, with a possible D match to TRBD2 (5 bases). The CDR3 totals 14 residues. The germline V and J ends were trimmed by 4 bases and 6 bases, with 15 bases remaining between them. From germline, CDR1 is SGHRS and CDR2 YFSETQ.

A few counts support this clone. The chain uses TRBV5-1 and TRBJ2-1; 14 bases line up with TRBD2. CDR1 is SGHRS and CDR2 is YFSETQ in the germline V gene. There are 18 residues in the CDR3. The trim removed 5 bases at V and 1 base at J, leaving 8 bases unmatched. The CDR3 sequence is CASSLTSGRARSYNEQFF. The CDR3 DNA is TGCGCCAGCAGTTTGACTAGCGGGAGGGCCCGGTCCTACAATGAGCAGTTCTTC.

There are many counts of this clone. V and J are TRBV23-1 and TRBJ1-5; no clear D gene. TRBV23-1 qualifies as an ORF whose function is uncertain. The CDR3 spans 15 residues. Between the trimmed V and J ends, which lost 1 base and 0 bases, there was a span of 7 bases. CDR3 DNA: TGCGCCAGCAGTCAATTGTGGGCTAGCAATCAGCCCCAGCATTTT. Its protein is CASSQLWASNQPQHF.

The gene calls are TRBV18 and TRBJ2-7; 11 bases fit TRBD1. J gave up 6 bases and V 4 bases, and 8 bases lay outside the gene matches. This CDR3 comprises 15 residues. Germline loops: CDR1 KGHSH, CDR2 LQKENI. In nucleotides, the CDR3 is TGTGCCAGCTCACTCCTAACGGGACAGGGGGGCGAGCAGTACTTC. Its protein is CASSLLTGQGGEQYF.

This sequence joins TRBV5-1 and TRBJ2-5, with no clear D. The germline gives CDR1 SGHRS, CDR2 YFSETQ. The CDR3 spans 14 residues. Trimming left V 7 bases short and J 2 bases short, with 15 bases between. DNA of the CDR3: TGCGCCAGCTCAGAGGTACGAGATCAAGAGACCCAGTACTTC. Translation gives CASSEVRDQETQYF.

This chain uses TRBV27 with TRBJ1-3, with 7 bases lining up with TRBD1. CDR1 MNHEY and CDR2 SMNVEV come from the germline V gene (reference sequence). With 0 bases clipped from V and 4 bases from J, the junction kept 0 bases outside the gene matches. The CDR3 consists of 14 residues. The CDR3 sequence: CASSLSGQGNTIYF. CDR3 coding DNA: TGTGCCAGCAGTTTATCGGGACAGGGAAACACCATATATTTT.

The CDR3 loop reads CASSLVAGTGEGGYTF. For the CDR3, the DNA is TGCGCCAGCAGCTTGGTTGCCGGGACAGGGGAGGGTGGCTACACCTTC. The gene calls are TRBV5-1 and TRBJ1-2; 10 bases map to TRBD1. Trimming took 0 bases from V and 7 from J; bases not matched to a gene: 9. This CDR3 spans 16 amino acids. Germline V gene lookup returns CDR1 SGHRS and CDR2 YFSETQ.

This clone was detected a few times. V gene TRBV5-1 combines with J gene TRBJ2-2; unclear D gene. The CDR3 loop spans 15 amino acids. Trimming pared 0 bases from V and 4 bases from J, leaving 10 bases between. Per germline, CDR1 SGHRS and CDR2 YFSETQ. The CDR3 DNA is TGCGCCAGCAGCTTGGTTGAGCCCGGCACCGGGGAGCTGTTTTTT. Residues: CASSLVEPGTGELFF.

This clone showed up just a few times. The rearrangement uses TRBV28 and TRBJ2-1; 7 positions match TRBD1. J lost 1 base, V lost 5 bases, and 5 bases had no gene match. Per germline, CDR1 MDHEN and CDR2 SYDVKM. The CDR3 sequence is 15 residues long. The CDR3 loop is CASSPHRGSYNEQFF. Written as DNA, the CDR3 is TGTGCCAGCAGTCCTCACAGGGGTTCCTACAATGAGCAGTTCTTC.

The chain joins TRBV5-1 to TRBJ1-1, with D possibly being TRBD1 (5 bases). Trimming took off 5 bases at V and 2 bases at J, with 16 bases between the two ends. CDR1 SGHRS and CDR2 YFSETQ come from the germline V gene. The CDR3 extends over 15 amino acids. CDR3 amino acids: CASSPVDSINTEAFF. CDR3 sequence (DNA): TGCGCCAGCAGTCCCGTTGACAGCATCAACACTGAAGCTTTCTTT. Filled out from reference TRBV5-1 and TRBJ1-1, the complete variable domain reads KAGVTQTPRYLIKTRGQQVTLSCSPISGHRSVSWYQQTPGQGLQFLFEYFSETQRNKGNFPGRFSGRQFSNSRSEMNVSTLELGDSALYLCASSPVDSINTEAFFGQGTRLTVV.

This clone has a handful of counts. The chain carries TRBV28 and TRBJ2-7; 7 bases are shared with TRBD2. J lost 3 bases, V lost 6 bases, and 8 bases had no gene match. The CDR3 totals 14 residues. Germline assignment: CDR1 MDHEN and CDR2 SYDVKM. The CDR3 DNA follows: TGTGCCAGCAGACCTGGCGGGGGAATCTACGAGCAGTACTTC. It yields the protein CASRPGGGIYEQYF.

This clone was found a few times. V gene TRBV11-2 combines with J gene TRBJ1-2, with 7 bases that match TRBD1. The V gene end was trimmed by 4 bases and the J gene end by 2 bases; junction bases not matched to a gene: 4. The CDR3 covers 14 residues. Germline lookup yields CDR1 SGHAT and CDR2 FQNNGV. CDR3 bases: TGTGCCAGCAGCTGGGGGACAGCCAACTATGGCTACACCTTC. Protein: CASSWGTANYGYTF. The full variable domain, completed using reference TRBV11-2 and TRBJ1-2, is EAGVAQSPRYKIIEKRQSVAFWCNPISGHATLYWYQQILGQGPKLLIQFQNNGVVDDSQLPKDRFSAERLKGVDSTLKIQPAKLEDSAVYLCASSWGTANYGYTFGSGTRLTVV.

This clone was recorded many times. The V call is TRBV23-1, the J call TRBJ2-3, with 9 bases that match TRBD2. TRBV23-1 falls under the ORF class, with uncertain function. V shed 1 base, J shed 0 bases, and the junction held 8 bases outside the gene matches. The CDR3 has 18 residues. CDR3: CASSQLVLAGTSTDTQYF. The CDR3 DNA reads TGCGCCAGCAGTCAATTGGTGCTAGCGGGGACTAGCACAGATACGCAGTATTTT.

The sample holds a few counts of this clone. V usage is TRBV29-1 and J usage is TRBJ2-3; 11 bases agree with TRBD1. The CDR3 is 14 residues long. Per germline, CDR1 SQVTM and CDR2 ANQGSEA. With 6 bases clipped from V and 5 bases from J, the junction kept 7 bases outside the gene matches. The CDR3 region has the DNA TGCAGCGTGACCGGGACAGGGGGGTTAGATACGCAGTATTTT. It yields the protein CSVTGTGGLDTQYF.

The J gene is TRBJ2-1, the V gene TRBV7-3; 10 bases are a match to TRBD1. The germline gives CDR1 SGHTA, CDR2 FQGTGA. Trimming at V came to 4 bases and at J to 10 bases, leaving 1 base not matched to a gene. There are 12 residues in the CDR3. The CDR3, as DNA: TGTGCCAGCAGCTCGGGACAGGGGGAGCAGTTCTTC. Its translation is CASSSGQGEQFF.

The table lists this clone with a few counts. The gene calls are TRBV19 and TRBJ2-3, with TRBD2 matching over 10 bases. J was trimmed by 3 bases and V by 10 bases; bases with no gene match: 4. CDR1 is LNHDA, CDR2 SQIVND, per germline (reference sequence). The CDR3 runs 13 residues. CDR3 region: CATSGRRTDTQYF. The CDR3 region has the DNA TGTGCCACTAGCGGGAGAAGGACAGATACGCAGTATTTT.

This clone has a handful of counts. The chain links TRBV27 to TRBJ2-3; 8 positions match TRBD2. Germline CDR1 reads MNHEY; CDR2 reads SMNVEV (reference sequence). The CDR3 totals 14 residues. Trimming took 0 bases from V and 10 from J; bases not matched to a gene: 6. The CDR3 spells CASSLSWSGGPQYF. CDR3 nucleotides: TGTGCCAGCAGTTTATCGTGGAGCGGGGGCCCGCAGTATTTT.